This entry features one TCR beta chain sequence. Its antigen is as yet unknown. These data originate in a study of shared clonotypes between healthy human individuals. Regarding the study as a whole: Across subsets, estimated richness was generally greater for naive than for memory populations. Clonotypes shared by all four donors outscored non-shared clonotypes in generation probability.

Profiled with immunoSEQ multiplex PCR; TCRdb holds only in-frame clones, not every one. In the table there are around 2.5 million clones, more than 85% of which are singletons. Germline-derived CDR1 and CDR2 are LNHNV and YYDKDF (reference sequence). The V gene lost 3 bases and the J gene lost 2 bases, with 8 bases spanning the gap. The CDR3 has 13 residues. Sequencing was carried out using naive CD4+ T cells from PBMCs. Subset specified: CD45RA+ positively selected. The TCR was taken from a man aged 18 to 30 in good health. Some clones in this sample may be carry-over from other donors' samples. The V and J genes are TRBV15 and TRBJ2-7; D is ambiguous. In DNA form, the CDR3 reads TGTGCCACCAGCAGGGGAATGACCTACGAGCAGTACTTC. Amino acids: CATSRGMTYEQYF.